This entry lists 8 T cell receptor beta chains sequenced from one sample in a study of blood T cell repertoires in COVID-19. Data came from immunoSEQ multiplex PCR; TCRdb stores just in-frame clones and leaves some out. The table lists about 210,000 clones, around 88% of them singletons. Material: peripheral blood. The receptor source for this set is a man between 45 and 60 years old with active or convalescent COVID-19.

This chain uses TRBV6-1 with TRBJ2-5, with 7 positions matching TRBD1. Germline CDR1 reads MNHNS; CDR2 reads SASEGT. Trimming removed 8 bases from V and 6 bases from J; junction bases left unmatched: 9. CDR3 length: 13 residues. The CDR3 region is CASCDRAIQTQYF. The CDR3 nucleotides read TGTGCCAGCTGCGACAGGGCGATCCAGACCCAGTACTTC.

The V gene is TRBV6-6, the J gene TRBJ2-2; 9 nucleotides agree with TRBD1. CDR1 and CDR2 from the germline V gene are MNHNY and SVGAGI (reference sequence). The CDR3 totals 16 residues. With 7 bases clipped from V and 6 bases from J, the junction kept 12 bases outside the gene matches. The CDR3 spells CASILTGTGFPGELFF. The CDR3 bases are TGTGCCAGCATCCTGACCGGGACAGGGTTCCCCGGGGAGCTGTTTTTT.

This clone came up once. The chain couples TRBV11-2 to TRBJ2-2, with a possible D match to TRBD2 (6 bases). Germline CDR1 reads SGHAT; CDR2 reads FQNNGV. V lost 1 base and J lost 2, with 14 bases in between. CDR3 length: 17 residues. CDR3 residues: CASSLGVTSSNTGELFF. Written as DNA, the CDR3 is TGTGCCAGCAGCTTAGGAGTTACTAGCAGTAACACCGGGGAGCTGTTTTTT. Based on the CDR3 plus reference TRBV11-2 and TRBJ2-2, the full variable domain is EAGVAQSPRYKIIEKRQSVAFWCNPISGHATLYWYQQILGQGPKLLIQFQNNGVVDDSQLPKDRFSAERLKGVDSTLKIQPAKLEDSAVYLCASSLGVTSSNTGELFFGEGSRLTVL.

This rearrangement joins TRBV7-8 to TRBJ2-1; 10 bases fit TRBD1. CDR3 length: 17 residues. The germline CDR1 and CDR2 sequences are SGHVS and FQNEAQ. The V and J ends lost 1 base and 10 bases, in that order; junction bases with no gene match: 13. The CDR3 region has the DNA TGTGCCAGCAGCTTAGGGGGACAGGGGTTTGGTACAATGGAGCAGTTCTTC. Translating gives CASSLGGQGFGTMEQFF.

V gene TRBV12-3 or TRBV12-4 combines with J gene TRBJ1-1; TRBD1 might be the D (5 bases). Trimming pared 8 bases from V and 5 bases from J, leaving 15 bases between. The CDR3 length is 13 residues. This CDR3 reads CASSTGGLTEAFF. CDR3 DNA sequence: TGTGCCAGCTCGACGGGGGGTTTGACTGAAGCTTTCTTT.

V and J are TRBV5-1 and TRBJ1-2; no clear D. The CDR3 loop spans 17 amino acids. Trimming removed 3 bases at V and 4 bases at J, with 22 bases between. Germline loops: CDR1 SGHRS, CDR2 YFSETQ. CDR3 sequence (DNA): TGCGCCAGCAGCTCAAATGCGGGGAGTCTGGTTACCTATGGCTACACCTTC. It codes for CASSSNAGSLVTYGYTF. Full variable domain (rest looked up from reference TRBV5-1 and TRBJ1-2): KAGVTQTPRYLIKTRGQQVTLSCSPISGHRSVSWYQQTPGQGLQFLFEYFSETQRNKGNFPGRFSGRQFSNSRSEMNVSTLELGDSALYLCASSSNAGSLVTYGYTFGSGTRLTVV.

This clone was detected a few times. The rearrangement uses TRBV3-1 (or the pseudogene TRBV3-2) and TRBJ1-6; D gene unclear. Germline V gives CDR1 LGHDT, CDR2 YNNKEL (reference sequence). The CDR3 covers 14 residues. Trimming took off 0 bases at V and 6 bases at J, with 6 bases between the two ends. The CDR3 region is CASSQDQINSPLHF. In DNA, the CDR3 is TGTGCCAGCAGCCAAGACCAAATTAATTCACCCCTCCACTTT.

The chain couples TRBV10-3 to TRBJ2-1; TRBD2 matches 8 bases. The CDR3 is 14 residues long. The germline V gene encodes CDR1 ENHRY and CDR2 SYGVKD. The ends lost 3 bases at V and 8 bases at J; junction bases unmatched: 6. The CDR3 DNA follows: TGTGCCATCAGTGAAAGCGGGAGAAAGGATGAGCAGTTCTTC. It encodes CAISESGRKDEQFF.